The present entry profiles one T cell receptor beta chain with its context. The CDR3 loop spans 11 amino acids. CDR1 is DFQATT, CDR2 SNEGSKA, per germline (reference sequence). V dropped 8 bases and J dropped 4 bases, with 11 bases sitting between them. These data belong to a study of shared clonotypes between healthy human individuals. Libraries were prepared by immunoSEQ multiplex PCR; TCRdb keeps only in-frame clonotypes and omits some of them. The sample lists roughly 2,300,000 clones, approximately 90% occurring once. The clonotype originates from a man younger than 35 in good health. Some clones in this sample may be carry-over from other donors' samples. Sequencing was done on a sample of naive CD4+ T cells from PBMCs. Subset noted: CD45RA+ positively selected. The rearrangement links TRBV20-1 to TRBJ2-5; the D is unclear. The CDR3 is CSTPRGETQYF. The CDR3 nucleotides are TGCAGTACGCCCCGAGGAGAGACCCAGTACTTC.